One TCR beta chain is described in this entry. The record originates from a study of blood T cell repertoires in COVID-19. Study-level information: From T cells, B-cell-depleted T cells, or PBMCs came the material, which was cDNA or gDNA.

Assay: immunoSEQ multiplex PCR; the TCRdb copy retains only in-frame clones and omits some. The profile shows approximately 290,000 clones, around 85% of them singletons. The CDR3 runs to 18 residues. Trimming took 0 bases from V and 3 from J; bases not matched to a gene: 10. Germline loops: CDR1 LGHNT, CDR2 FRNRAP. Those enrolled, adults aged roughly 18 to 100 years, came from around 24 US areas. The recovered donors of Cohort 3 showed two negative PCRs, clearance, or symptom resolution. The chain links TRBV12-5 to TRBJ1-5; 8 positions match TRBD1. The sequencing input was PBMCs or T cells enriched from blood (not recorded which). The source of this sequence is a woman aged 30 to 39 who had recovered from COVID-19. CDR3 sequence reads: CASGLVQLRGQDNQPQHF. CDR3 in DNA: TGTGCTAGTGGTTTGGTGCAACTCAGGGGGCAAGACAATCAGCCCCAGCATTTT. The entire variable domain, with the rest obtained from reference TRBV12-5 and TRBJ1-5, is as follows: DARVTQTPRHKVTEMGQEVTMRCQPILGHNTVFWYRQTMMQGLELLAYFRNRAPLDDSGMPKDRFSAEMPDATLATLKIQPSEPRDSAVYFCASGLVQLRGQDNQPQHFGDGTRLSIL.